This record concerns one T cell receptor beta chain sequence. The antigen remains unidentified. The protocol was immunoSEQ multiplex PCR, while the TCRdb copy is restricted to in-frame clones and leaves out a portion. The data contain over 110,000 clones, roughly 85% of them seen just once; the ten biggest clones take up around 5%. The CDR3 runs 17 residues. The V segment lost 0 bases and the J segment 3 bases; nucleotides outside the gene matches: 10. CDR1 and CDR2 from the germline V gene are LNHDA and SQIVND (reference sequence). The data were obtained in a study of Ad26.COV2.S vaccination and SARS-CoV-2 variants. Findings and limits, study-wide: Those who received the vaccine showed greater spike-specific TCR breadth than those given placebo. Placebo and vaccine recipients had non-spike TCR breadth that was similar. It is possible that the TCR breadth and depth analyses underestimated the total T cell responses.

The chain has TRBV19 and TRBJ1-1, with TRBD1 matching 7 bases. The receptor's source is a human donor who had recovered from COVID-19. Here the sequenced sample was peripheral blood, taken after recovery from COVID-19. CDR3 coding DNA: TGTGCCAGTAGTATAGATTCGGAAGGGGGCTTTGACACTGAAGCTTTCTTT. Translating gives CASSIDSEGGFDTEAFF.